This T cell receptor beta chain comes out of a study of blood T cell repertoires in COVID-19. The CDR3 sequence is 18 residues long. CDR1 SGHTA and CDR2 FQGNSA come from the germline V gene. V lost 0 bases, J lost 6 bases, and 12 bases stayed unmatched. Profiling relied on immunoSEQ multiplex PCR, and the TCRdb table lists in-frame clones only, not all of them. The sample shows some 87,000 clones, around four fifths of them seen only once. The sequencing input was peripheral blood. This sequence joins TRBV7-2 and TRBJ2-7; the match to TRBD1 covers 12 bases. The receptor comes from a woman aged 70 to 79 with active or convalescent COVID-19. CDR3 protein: CASSLAAGPGQGAREQYF. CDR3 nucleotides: TGTGCCAGCAGCTTAGCGGCGGGTCCGGGACAGGGGGCTCGCGAGCAGTACTTC.